The rows below give T cell receptor beta chains drawn from one sample of a study of T cell responses to AZD1222 COVID-19 vaccine. Produced via immunoSEQ multiplex PCR; TCRdb's table is partial and in-frame only. The sample has about 120,000 clones, approximately 93% seen once. The specimen was peripheral blood, collected on day 0 of AZD1222 vaccination. The source of these receptors is an adult in good health. CDR3s include the opening cysteine and the closing phenylalanine or tryptophan. D genes are given only for firm matches. The listing skips clone size in some rows; elsewhere it reads once, few, many or a size class.

V	size	D	J	DNA	CDR3
TRBV28	NA	NA	TRBJ1-6	TGTGCCAGCAGTTTGGGTAGGGGGAATTCACCCCTCCACTTT	CASSLGRGNSPLHF
TRBV6-1	NA	TRBD1	TRBJ1-1	TGTGCCAGCAGTGAATACGGGACAGGGGGCATGAACACTGAAGCTTTCTTT	CASSEYGTGGMNTEAFF
TRBV19	NA	NA	TRBJ1-5	TGTGCCAGTAGAGACAGAGTCAATCAGCCCCAGCATTTT	CASRDRVNQPQHF
TRBV12-3/TRBV12-4	NA	NA	TRBJ1-1	TGTGCCAGCAGGAGAGGGGAGGACACTGAAGCTTTCTTT	CASRRGEDTEAFF
TRBV29-1	NA	NA	TRBJ2-7	TGCAGCGTTCGAGCAGGGGTATACGAGCAGTACTTC	CSVRAGVYEQYF
TRBV19	NA	TRBD1	TRBJ1-5	TGTGCCAGTAGTAACAGGGGGCGCAGGACAGAGCAGCCCCAGCATTTT	CASSNRGRRTEQPQHF
TRBV6-1	NA	NA	TRBJ1-5	TGTGCCAGCAGTGAAGCGCAGGGAAACAATCAGCCCCAGCATTTT	CASSEAQGNNQPQHF
TRBV29-1	NA	NA	TRBJ1-1	TGCAGCGTTGAAGAGGTCTACACTGAAGCTTTCTTT	CSVEEVYTEAFF
TRBV18	few	NA	TRBJ1-1	TGTGCCAGCTCACCACCGCGCAGTGACACTGAAGCTTTCTTT	CASSPPRSDTEAFF
TRBV7-2	few	NA	TRBJ2-7	TGTGCCAGCAGCTTAGGTCAGCTCTCCTACGAGCAGTACTTC	CASSLGQLSYEQYF
TRBV4-1	once	NA	TRBJ1-1	TGCGCCAGCAGCCAACCGGGACGGGTGAACACTGAAGCTTTCTTT	CASSQPGRVNTEAFF
TRBV5-4	NA	NA	TRBJ1-1	TGTGCCGGGGGACACGCGAACACTGAAGCTTTCTTT	CAGGHANTEAFF
TRBV3-1/TRBV3-2	NA	TRBD2	TRBJ2-1	TGTGCCAGCACCAAAGGGCTAGCGGGGCCCTACAATGAGCAGTTCTTC	CASTKGLAGPYNEQFF
TRBV7-2	NA	TRBD2	TRBJ2-7	TGTGCCAGCAGCTATAGCGGGGGGAGCTCCTACGAGCAGTACTTC	CASSYSGGSSYEQYF
TRBV3-1/TRBV3-2	NA	NA	TRBJ1-1	TGTGCCAGCAGCCGGGGCCAGGGGAACACTGAAGCTTTCTTT	CASSRGQGNTEAFF
TRBV19	NA	TRBD2	TRBJ2-7	TGTGCCAGTAGGGGAGGGCGGGGGTCCTCCTACGAGCAGTACTTC	CASRGGRGSSYEQYF
TRBV6-6	NA	TRBD1	TRBJ1-2	TGTGCCAGCAGTTCCACGCTCACAGGGGACGGAGGCTACACCTTC	CASSSTLTGDGGYTF
TRBV18	NA	TRBD1	TRBJ1-5	TGTGCCAGCTCACCGGGACAGGGAACGTTGAGCAATCAGCCCCAGCATTTT	CASSPGQGTLSNQPQHF
TRBV4-1	once	TRBD1	TRBJ2-2	TGCGCCAGCAGCTCGGACAGGGGCACCGGGGAGCTGTTTTTT	CASSSDRGTGELFF
TRBV7-3	NA	TRBD1	TRBJ2-3	TGTGCCAGCAGCTTAGAACAGGGGCCGGGAGATACGCAGTATTTT	CASSLEQGPGDTQYF
TRBV19	NA	NA	TRBJ1-6	TGTGCCAGTAGCTGGGGGGCCCTCTCTAATTCACCCCTCCACTTT	CASSWGALSNSPLHF
TRBV19	NA	TRBD1	TRBJ1-5	TGTGCCAGTAGCCCCACAATCCCAGGGGGCTTTAGGAGCAATCAGCCCCAGCATTTT	CASSPTIPGGFRSNQPQHF
TRBV9	NA	TRBD1	TRBJ2-7	TGTGCCAGCAGCGTAGTGGGACAGGGTATAGTCGAGCAGTACTTC	CASSVVGQGIVEQYF
TRBV23-1	NA	NA	TRBJ1-2	TGCGCCAGCAGTCATGAGGGTAAGAATGGCTACACCTTC	CASSHEGKNGYTF
TRBV3-1/TRBV3-2	NA	NA	TRBJ1-5	TGTGCCAGCAGCCCCCGGGACGCCATCAATCAGCCCCAGCATTTT	CASSPRDAINQPQHF
TRBV10-3	NA	TRBD1	TRBJ1-3	TGTGCCATCGGACAGGGGTTCTCTGGAAACACCATATATTTT	CAIGQGFSGNTIYF
TRBV6-4	few	NA	TRBJ2-2	TGTGCCAGCAGTGACAGCGGCACCGGGGAGCTGTTTTTT	CASSDSGTGELFF
TRBV2	NA	TRBD1	TRBJ2-7	TGTGCCACAGGGACAGTCTCCTACGAGCAGTACTTC	CATGTVSYEQYF
TRBV29-1	NA	NA	TRBJ2-7	TGCAGCGCTGCGGGACAGTACAACTACGAGCAGTACTTC	CSAAGQYNYEQYF
TRBV7-9	NA	TRBD1	TRBJ2-7	TGTGCCAGCAGCTATCGCCCAGGGGGTGGGGTCTACGAGCAGTACTTC	CASSYRPGGGVYEQYF
TRBV24-1	NA	TRBD1	TRBJ1-2	TGTGCCACCAGTGATTCGGGACAGGGATTCAACTATGGCTACACCTTC	CATSDSGQGFNYGYTF
TRBV9	NA	TRBD1	TRBJ2-3	TGTGCCAGCAGCGAGGGGACAGGGTTCACAGATACGCAGTATTTT	CASSEGTGFTDTQYF
TRBV6-2/TRBV6-3	NA	NA	TRBJ1-1	TGTGCCAGCAGCGTCAGGGGAGCCACTGAAGCTTTCTTT	CASSVRGATEAFF
TRBV5-6	NA	NA	TRBJ1-4	TGTGCCAGCAGCTTGCCAGGGGCTGGGGAAAAACTGTTTTTT	CASSLPGAGEKLFF
TRBV10-2	NA	TRBD2	TRBJ2-3	TGCGCCAGGTCTAGCGGGGTCACAGATACGCAGTATTTT	CARSSGVTDTQYF
TRBV9	NA	NA	TRBJ2-7	TGTGCCAGCAGCGTAGCGGGCTACCGCGAGCAGTACTTC	CASSVAGYREQYF
TRBV19	NA	NA	TRBJ1-2	TGTGCCAGTAGTATCTCTGGGACTCGACGTACTAACTATGGCTACACCTTC	CASSISGTRRTNYGYTF
TRBV13	NA	NA	TRBJ1-3	TGTGCCAGCAGCTTAGTAGGTACTGGAAACACCATATATTTT	CASSLVGTGNTIYF
TRBV5-1	NA	NA	TRBJ1-4	TGCGCCAGCAGCTTGGACAGGGTAGATGAAAAACTGTTTTTT	CASSLDRVDEKLFF
TRBV5-1	NA	NA	TRBJ2-7	TGCGCCAGCAACCCCAGGGGACTTCTCAGCGAGCAGTACTTC	CASNPRGLLSEQYF
TRBV6-5	NA	NA	TRBJ2-1	TGTGCCAGCACCCGGATTTACAATGAGCAGTTCTTC	CASTRIYNEQFF
TRBV4-1	NA	TRBD1	TRBJ1-1	TGCGCCAGCAGCCCAGTCGGACAGGGTAACACTGAAGCTTTCTTT	CASSPVGQGNTEAFF
TRBV4-2	NA	NA	TRBJ1-1	TGTGCCAGCAGCCAAGATTATAGGGTGGAGGCTGAAGCTTTCTTT	CASSQDYRVEAEAFF
TRBV3-1/TRBV3-2	NA	TRBD2	TRBJ2-4	TGTGCCAGCAGGCTAGCGGGGGGAGGAAACATTCAGTACTTC	CASRLAGGGNIQYF
TRBV3-1/TRBV3-2	NA	NA	TRBJ2-5	TGTGCCAGCAGCATCGGGACGCAAGAGACCCAGTACTTC	CASSIGTQETQYF
TRBV6-4	NA	NA	TRBJ1-2	TGTGCCAGCAGTGCCCAGGGGCTCTATGGCTACACCTTC	CASSAQGLYGYTF
TRBV5-1	NA	NA	TRBJ2-7	TGCGCCAGCAGCTCGTCTACGGGGGGCCTTGACGAGCAGTACTTC	CASSSSTGGLDEQYF
TRBV7-2	few	NA	TRBJ1-1	TGTGCCAGCAGCTTATACGCCCAGGGCGGGGGCACTGAAGCTTTCTTT	CASSLYAQGGGTEAFF
TRBV12-3/TRBV12-4	NA	NA	TRBJ1-2	TGTGCCAGCAGCCCCGCTACTAACTATGGCTACACCTTC	CASSPATNYGYTF
TRBV4-3	NA	NA	TRBJ2-3	TGCGCCAGCAGCCAATCGCTAGGCACAGATACGCAGTATTTT	CASSQSLGTDTQYF
TRBV6-5	NA	TRBD1	TRBJ1-6	TGTGCCAGCAGTCCCAGGGACAGGGTCGGTTCACCCCTCCACTTT	CASSPRDRVGSPLHF
TRBV7-2	NA	NA	TRBJ2-3	TGTGCCAGCAGCCCTCGTTTAGGGTCAGATACGCAGTATTTT	CASSPRLGSDTQYF
TRBV4-2	once	TRBD1	TRBJ1-1	TGTGCCAGCAGCCCCCACAGGGGTGGGGACACTGAAGCTTTCTTT	CASSPHRGGDTEAFF
TRBV3-1/TRBV3-2	NA	NA	TRBJ1-1	TGTGCCAGCAGCCTTCGGACATCCAACACTGAAGCTTTCTTT	CASSLRTSNTEAFF
TRBV27	NA	NA	TRBJ2-7	TGTGCCAGCAGTTTACTTGGTGAGGGCTACGAGCAGTACTTC	CASSLLGEGYEQYF
TRBV6-2/TRBV6-3	NA	NA	TRBJ2-1	TGTGCCAGCAGTTACTTTAACAGGAATGAGCAGTTCTTC	CASSYFNRNEQFF
TRBV4-1	NA	TRBD1	TRBJ2-7	TGCGCCAGCAGCCAAGACCACAGGGGTGGCTACGAGCAGTACTTC	CASSQDHRGGYEQYF
TRBV18	NA	TRBD1	TRBJ2-3	TGTGCCAGCTCACCACTAGGGACAGGGTCAGATACGCAGTATTTT	CASSPLGTGSDTQYF
TRBV2	NA	NA	TRBJ2-5	TGTGCCAGCAGTCGCACATCCCGTATGGGGTCAGAGACCCAGTACTTC	CASSRTSRMGSETQYF